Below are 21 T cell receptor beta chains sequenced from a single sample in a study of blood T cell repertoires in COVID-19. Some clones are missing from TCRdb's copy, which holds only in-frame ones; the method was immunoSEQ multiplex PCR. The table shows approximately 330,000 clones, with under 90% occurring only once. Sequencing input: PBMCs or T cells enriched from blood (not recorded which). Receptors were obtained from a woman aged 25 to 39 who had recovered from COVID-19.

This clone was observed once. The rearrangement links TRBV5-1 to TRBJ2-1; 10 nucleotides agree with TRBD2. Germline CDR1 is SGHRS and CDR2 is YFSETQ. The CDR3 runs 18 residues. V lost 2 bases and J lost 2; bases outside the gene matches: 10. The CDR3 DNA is TGCGCCAGCAGCTTAAGCACTAGCGGGGATTTTACCTACAATGAGCAGTTCTTC. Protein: CASSLSTSGDFTYNEQFF.

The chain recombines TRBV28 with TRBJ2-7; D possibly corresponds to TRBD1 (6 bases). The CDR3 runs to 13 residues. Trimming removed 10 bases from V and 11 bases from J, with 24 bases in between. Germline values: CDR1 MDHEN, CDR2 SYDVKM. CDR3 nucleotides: TGTGCCACCTGGACAGTAGGAGAGGTTGAAGAGTACTTC. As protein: CATWTVGEVEEYF.

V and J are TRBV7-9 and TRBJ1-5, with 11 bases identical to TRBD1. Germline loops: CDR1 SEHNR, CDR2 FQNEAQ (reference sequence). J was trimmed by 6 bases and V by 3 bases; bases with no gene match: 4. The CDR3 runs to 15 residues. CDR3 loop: CASSFGQGASQPQHF. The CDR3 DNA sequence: TGTGCCAGCAGCTTTGGACAGGGGGCTAGTCAGCCCCAGCATTTT.

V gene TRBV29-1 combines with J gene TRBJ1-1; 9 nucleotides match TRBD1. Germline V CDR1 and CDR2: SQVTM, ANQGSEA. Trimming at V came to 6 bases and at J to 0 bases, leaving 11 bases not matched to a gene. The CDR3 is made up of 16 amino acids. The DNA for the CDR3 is TGCAGCGTGGTAGAGAGAACAGGGGGCTTGAACACTGAAGCTTTCTTT. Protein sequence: CSVVERTGGLNTEAFF.

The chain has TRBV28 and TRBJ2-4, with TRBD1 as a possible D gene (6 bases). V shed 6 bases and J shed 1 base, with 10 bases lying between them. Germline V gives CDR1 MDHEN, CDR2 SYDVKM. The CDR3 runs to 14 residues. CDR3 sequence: CASSITGAKNIQYF. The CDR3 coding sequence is TGTGCCAGCAGCATTACAGGGGCCAAAAACATTCAGTACTTC.

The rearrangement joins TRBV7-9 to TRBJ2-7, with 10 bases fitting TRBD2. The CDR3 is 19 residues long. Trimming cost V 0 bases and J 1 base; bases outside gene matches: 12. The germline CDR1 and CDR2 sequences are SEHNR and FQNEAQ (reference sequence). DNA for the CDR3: TGTGCCAGCAGCTTAGCGCTGGCATCCGGACTAGCGGAATCCTACGAGCAGTACTTC. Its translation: CASSLALASGLAESYEQYF.

Here the CDR3 DNA reads TGTGCCAGCAGTTCCCCGACAGGTTTAATGAACACCGGGGAGCTGTTTTTT. Amino acids: CASSSPTGLMNTGELFF. The rearrangement joins TRBV27 to TRBJ2-2, with TRBD1 as a possible D gene (6 bases). The CDR3 contains 17 residues. CDR1 MNHEY and CDR2 SMNVEV come from the germline V gene (reference sequence). The V end lost 4 bases, the J end lost 1 base, and 16 bases lay between the germline ends.

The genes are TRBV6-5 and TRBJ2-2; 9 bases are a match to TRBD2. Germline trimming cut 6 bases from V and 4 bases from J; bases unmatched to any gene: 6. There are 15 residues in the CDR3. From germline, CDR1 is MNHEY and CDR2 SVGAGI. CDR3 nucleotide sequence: TGTGCCAGCAGCCGGAGGCGGGAGGGCACCGGGGAGCTGTTTTTT. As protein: CASSRRREGTGELFF.

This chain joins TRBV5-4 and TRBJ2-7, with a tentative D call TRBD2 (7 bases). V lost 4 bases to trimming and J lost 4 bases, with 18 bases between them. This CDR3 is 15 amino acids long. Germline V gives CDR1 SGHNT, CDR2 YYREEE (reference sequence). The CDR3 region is CASSLGAGREYEQYF. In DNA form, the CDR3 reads TGTGCCAGCAGCCTGGGGGCTGGGCGGGAGTACGAGCAGTACTTC.

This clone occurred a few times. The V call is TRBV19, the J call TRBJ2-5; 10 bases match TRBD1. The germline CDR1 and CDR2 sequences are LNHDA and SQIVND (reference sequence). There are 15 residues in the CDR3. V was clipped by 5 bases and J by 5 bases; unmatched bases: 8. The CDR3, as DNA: TGTGCCAGTAGTCCCGGACAGGGGGTGCAGGAGACCCAGTACTTC. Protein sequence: CASSPGQGVQETQYF. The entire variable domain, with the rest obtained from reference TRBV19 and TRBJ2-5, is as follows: DGGITQSPKYLFRKEGQNVTLSCEQNLNHDAMYWYRQDPGQGLRLIYYSQIVNDFQKGDIAEGYSVSREKKESFPLTVTSAQKNPTAFYLCASSPGQGVQETQYFGPGTRLLVL.

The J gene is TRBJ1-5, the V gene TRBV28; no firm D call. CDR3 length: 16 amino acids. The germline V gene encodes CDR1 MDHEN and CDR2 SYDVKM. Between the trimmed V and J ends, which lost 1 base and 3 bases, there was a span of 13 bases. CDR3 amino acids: CASSLYESADNQPQHF. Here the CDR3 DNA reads TGTGCCAGCAGTTTATACGAGTCGGCGGACAATCAGCCCCAGCATTTT.

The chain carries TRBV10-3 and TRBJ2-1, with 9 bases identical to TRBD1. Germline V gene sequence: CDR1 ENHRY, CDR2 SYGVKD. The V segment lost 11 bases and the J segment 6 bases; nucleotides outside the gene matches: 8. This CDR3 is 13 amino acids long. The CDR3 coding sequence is TGTGCCGTCGAGGTACAGGGGGCCAATGAGCAGTTCTTC. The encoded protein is CAVEVQGANEQFF.

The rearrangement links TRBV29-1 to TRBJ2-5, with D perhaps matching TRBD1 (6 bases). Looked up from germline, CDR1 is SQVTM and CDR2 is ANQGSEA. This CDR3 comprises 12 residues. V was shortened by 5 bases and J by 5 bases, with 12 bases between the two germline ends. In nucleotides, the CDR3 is TGCAGCGTTCTCCAGGGGCACGAGACCCAGTACTTC. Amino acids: CSVLQGHETQYF.

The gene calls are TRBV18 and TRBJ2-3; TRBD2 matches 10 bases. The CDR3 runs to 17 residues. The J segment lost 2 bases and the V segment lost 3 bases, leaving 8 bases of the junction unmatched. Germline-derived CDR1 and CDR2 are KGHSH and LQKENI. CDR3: CASSPSSGRVITDTQYF. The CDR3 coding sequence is TGTGCCAGCTCACCTTCCAGCGGGAGGGTAATCACAGATACGCAGTATTTT.

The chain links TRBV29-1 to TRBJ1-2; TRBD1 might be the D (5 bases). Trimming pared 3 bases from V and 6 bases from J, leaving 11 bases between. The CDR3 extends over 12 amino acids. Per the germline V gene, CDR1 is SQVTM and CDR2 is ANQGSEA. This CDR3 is CSVEPRVDGYTF. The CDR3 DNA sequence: TGCAGCGTTGAGCCCAGGGTGGATGGCTACACCTTC.

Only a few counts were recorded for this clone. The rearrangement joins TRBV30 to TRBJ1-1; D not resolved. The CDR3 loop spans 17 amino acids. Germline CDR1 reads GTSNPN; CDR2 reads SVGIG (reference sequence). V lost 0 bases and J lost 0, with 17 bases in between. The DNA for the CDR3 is TGTGCCTGGAGTGTCATGGGGATTTCGGGGATGAACACTGAAGCTTTCTTT. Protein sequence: CAWSVMGISGMNTEAFF. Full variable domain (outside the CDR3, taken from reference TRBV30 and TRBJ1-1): SQTIHQWPATLVQPVGSPLSLECTVEGTSNPNLYWYRQAAGRGLQLLFYSVGIGQISSEVPQNLSASRPQDRQFILSSKKLLLSDSGFYLCAWSVMGISGMNTEAFFGQGTRLTVV.

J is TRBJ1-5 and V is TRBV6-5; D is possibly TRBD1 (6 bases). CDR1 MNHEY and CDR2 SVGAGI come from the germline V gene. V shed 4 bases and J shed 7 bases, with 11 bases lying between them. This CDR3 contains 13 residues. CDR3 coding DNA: TGTGCCAGCAGTTGGGGGCGCCGGCAGCCCCAGCATTTT. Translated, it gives CASSWGRRQPQHF.

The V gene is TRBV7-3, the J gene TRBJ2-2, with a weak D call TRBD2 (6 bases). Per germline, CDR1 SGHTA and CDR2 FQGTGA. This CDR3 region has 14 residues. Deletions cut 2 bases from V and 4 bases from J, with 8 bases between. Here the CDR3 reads CASSLAGSTGELFF. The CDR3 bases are TGTGCCAGCAGCTTAGCGGGAAGCACCGGGGAGCTGTTTTTT.

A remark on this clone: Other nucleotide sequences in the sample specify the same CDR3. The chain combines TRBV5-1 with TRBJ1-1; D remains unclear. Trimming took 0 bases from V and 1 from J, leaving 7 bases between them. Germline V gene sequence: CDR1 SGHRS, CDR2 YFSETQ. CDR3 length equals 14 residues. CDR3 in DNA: TGCGCCAGCAGCTTGGCAAGCTCGAACACTGAAGCTTTCTTT. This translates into CASSLASSNTEAFF.

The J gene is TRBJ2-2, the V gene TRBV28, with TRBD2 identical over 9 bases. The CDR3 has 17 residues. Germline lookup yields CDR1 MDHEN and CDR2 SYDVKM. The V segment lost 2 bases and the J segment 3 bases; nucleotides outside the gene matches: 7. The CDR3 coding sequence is TGTGCCAGCAGTTTAGGCGGGAGGGTAACGGACACCGGGGAGCTGTTTTTT. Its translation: CASSLGGRVTDTGELFF.

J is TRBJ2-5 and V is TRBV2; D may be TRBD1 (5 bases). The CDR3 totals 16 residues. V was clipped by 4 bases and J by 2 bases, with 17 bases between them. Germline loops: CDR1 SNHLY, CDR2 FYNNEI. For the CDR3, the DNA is TGTGCCAGCAGTGTTCTCAGGGCCGGAGAGCAAGAGACCCAGTACTTC. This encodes CASSVLRAGEQETQYF. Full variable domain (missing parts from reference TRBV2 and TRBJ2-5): EPEVTQTPSHQVTQMGQEVILRCVPISNHLYFYWYRQILGQKVEFLVSFYNNEISEKSEIFDDQFSVERPDGSNFTLKIRSTKLEDSAMYFCASSVLRAGEQETQYFGPGTRLLVL.